The source of this TCR beta chain is a study of metastatic and nonmetastatic thyroid tumors. This clone was counted between two and nine times. Antigen unknown. The germline V gene has CDR1 SGHRS and CDR2 YFSETQ. The CDR3 has 15 amino acids. V lost 4 bases to trimming and J lost 0 bases; unmatched junction nucleotides: 4. Study-level results: According to reports, the diversity of TCR beta was significantly higher in malignant thyroid tumors than in benign nodules, and this held in both blood and tumor samples.

Patients were all untreated before their thyroid surgery. In the original analysis: What underpinned the distant-metastasis classifier for papillary thyroid cancer was the set of CDR3 differences across clinicopathological groups. TCRdb re-analyzed the PCR reads through MiXCR. These V and J calls originate from TCRdb's pipeline instead of the authors' own analysis. The table shows 30,000 to 45,000 clones, with about 30% occurring only once. Source material: blood. The chain links TRBV5-1 to TRBJ1-3; 7 positions match TRBD1. The clonotype originates from a male donor with papillary thyroid cancer or a benign thyroid nodule (not recorded which). Some clones in this sample may be carry-over from other donors' samples. DNA for the CDR3: TGCGCCAGCAGCCGTACAGGGGACTCTGGAAACACCATATATTTT. Its translation: CASSRTGDSGNTIYF.